The T cell receptor beta chain described here comes from a study of blood T cells in healthy people across ages. Using a J-beta primer mix together with a sample-barcoded 5' primer, a second PCR was run for roughly 6 to 11 cycles. TCRdb independently ran MiXCR on the 5' RACE reads; one entry per CDR3 protein. The repertoire has some 900,000 distinct CDR3 sequences, 29% of them found once; the top ten carry roughly 17%. A note on this clonotype: One end of the junction varies from germline; a read error may be responsible.

The CDR3 runs 14 residues. Germline V gene data show CDR1 as SGHTA and CDR2 as FQGNSA. The specimen was blood. The chain uses TRBV7-2 and TRBJ2-3; D ambiguous. The clonotype was recovered from a woman at least 80 years old in good health. CDR3 DNA sequence: TGCACCAGCGCCCTTCTGGGCAGCACAGATACGCAGTATTTT. Its translation is CTSALLGSTDTQYF.